This T cell receptor (beta chain) was retrieved from a study of regulatory T cells in long-lasting Graves disease. Study results and caveats: Researchers examined only peripheral blood and not thyroid tissue.

Time point: newly diagnosed GD, antithyroid drugs for less than 3 months. After RNA was extracted from PBMCs, the TCR library was made from it. V lost 5 bases and J lost 1, with 17 bases in between. Germline V CDR1 and CDR2: SQVTM, ANQGSEA. The CDR3 contains 15 residues. This clonotype was found many times. Its target is not known. In building TCR beta libraries, iRepertoire HTBI primers were used together with Arm-PCR of CDR3 regions. Each CDR3 protein gets one entry after TCRdb re-called the multiplex PCR reads with MiXCR. The sample lists under 800,000 distinct CDR3 sequences, 15% to 20% seen once, with under 20% in the top ten. These records were also assigned to another study, of T cells in Graves' hyperthyroidism and ophthalmopathy.

Sequences were derived from peripheral blood mononuclear cells (PBMCs), sampled at new diagnosis, from a patient treated with antithyroid drugs. The chain uses TRBV29-1 and TRBJ1-1, with D unresolved. The clonotype comes from a woman in her thirties with Graves disease. The CDR3 reads CSVHRLLPENTEAFF. For the CDR3, the DNA is TGCAGCGTTCATCGTCTCCTCCCAGAGAACACTGAAGCTTTCTTT.